This T cell receptor beta chain stems from a study of shared clonotypes between healthy human individuals. Profiled with immunoSEQ multiplex PCR; TCRdb holds only in-frame clones, not every one. The data hold millions of clones, with 85% to 95% observed a single time. Sequencing input: naive CD4+ T cells from PBMCs. Subset here: CD45RA+ positively selected. This TCR came from a man younger than 35 in good health. Some clones in this sample may be carry-over from other donors' samples.

The CDR3 nucleotides read TGTGCCAGCAGCTTAAACCTGACTAGCGGGCAAGAGACCCAGTACTTC. Protein sequence: CASSLNLTSGQETQYF. This rearrangement joins TRBV7-3 to TRBJ2-5; 10 positions agree with TRBD2. This CDR3 comprises 16 residues. Per germline, CDR1 SGHTA and CDR2 FQGTGA. J was trimmed by 2 bases and V by 1 base; bases with no gene match: 4. Complete variable domain (other parts from reference TRBV7-3 and TRBJ2-5): GAGVSQTPSNKVTEKGKYVELRCDPISGHTALYWYRQSLGQGPEFLIYFQGTGAADDSGLPNDRFFAVRPEGSVSTLKIQRTERGDSAVYLCASSLNLTSGQETQYFGPGTRLLVL.